These 27 T cell receptor beta chains originate from one sample sequenced in a study of blood T cell repertoires in COVID-19. Profiled with immunoSEQ multiplex PCR; TCRdb holds only in-frame clones, not every one. The sample holds around 100,000 clones, 88% seen once. Sequencing used peripheral blood. Receptors were obtained from a human donor in a cohort sampled during active COVID-19.

The chain combines TRBV3-1 (or the pseudogene TRBV3-2) with TRBJ1-2; 9 bases are a match to TRBD1. V was clipped by 5 bases and J by 5 bases; unmatched bases: 9. The CDR3 length is 15 residues. CDR1 LGHDT and CDR2 YNNKEL come from the germline V gene (reference sequence). The CDR3 here is CASSSLGDREYGYTF. CDR3 nucleotides: TGTGCCAGCAGCTCGCTTGGGGACAGGGAATATGGCTACACCTTC.

This clone appeared a single time. CDR3 DNA sequence: TGTGCCAGTAGTATGTTGGTGAGATTTAGCAATCAGCCCCAGCATTTT. Residues: CASSMLVRFSNQPQHF. The chain is built from TRBV19 and TRBJ1-5; D is unresolved. V lost 3 bases and J 0 bases, leaving 12 bases between the germline ends. Germline CDR1 reads LNHDA; CDR2 reads SQIVND (reference sequence). There are 16 residues in the CDR3.

This chain connects TRBV15 to TRBJ2-5, with 10 bases fitting TRBD1. This CDR3 region has 18 residues. CDR1 LNHNV and CDR2 YYDKDF come from the germline V gene (reference sequence). Trimming removed 0 bases from V and 2 bases from J; junction bases left unmatched: 9. Here the CDR3 reads CATSRDNHGTGEQETQYF. In DNA, the CDR3 is TGTGCCACCAGCAGAGATAATCATGGGACAGGGGAACAAGAGACCCAGTACTTC.

CDR3 bases: TGTGCCAGCAGCTTGGGACAGGGGAAAAGAAGCTCTGGGGCCAACGTCCTGACTTTC. Protein sequence: CASSLGQGKRSSGANVLTF. The V and J genes are TRBV7-9 and TRBJ2-6; 10 bases agree with TRBD1. Trimming cost V 3 bases and J 0 bases; bases outside gene matches: 8. CDR3 length: 19 residues. Germline V gene lookup returns CDR1 SEHNR and CDR2 FQNEAQ (reference sequence).

V usage is TRBV15 and J usage is TRBJ2-3; D ambiguous. CDR3 length: 14 amino acids. The ends were cut back, 0 bases at V and 2 bases at J, with 6 bases in the middle. Germline values: CDR1 LNHNV, CDR2 YYDKDF (reference sequence). DNA for the CDR3: TGTGCCACCAGCAGAGACAGGTTCACAGATACGCAGTATTTT. This gives the protein CATSRDRFTDTQYF.

This chain joins TRBV10-2 and TRBJ1-3; unclear D gene. This CDR3 has 13 residues. Between the trimmed V and J ends, which lost 8 bases and 0 bases, there was a span of 8 bases. Per the germline V gene, CDR1 is WSHSY and CDR2 is SAAADI. The CDR3 DNA is TGCGCCAGCTCCCTGAGCTCTGGAAACACCATATATTTT. Its protein is CASSLSSGNTIYF.

This clone was detected once. The V gene is TRBV3-1 (or the pseudogene TRBV3-2), the J gene TRBJ2-2, with 9 bases fitting TRBD2. This CDR3 has 19 residues. The germline CDR1 and CDR2 sequences are LGHDT and YNNKEL (reference sequence). Trimming took 1 base from V and 1 from J; bases not matched to a gene: 10. CDR3 residues: CASSQVRGLAGRNTGELFF. CDR3 sequence (DNA): TGTGCCAGCAGCCAAGTGAGGGGGCTAGCGGGAAGGAACACCGGGGAGCTGTTTTTT.

The chain links TRBV6-4 to TRBJ1-2; TRBD1 matches at 7 bases. This CDR3 has 13 residues. The germline V gene has CDR1 MRHNA and CDR2 SNTAGT. V shed 6 bases, J shed 6 bases, and the junction held 7 bases outside the gene matches. CDR3 nucleotides: TGTGCCAGCAGCCTCTCCGGGACAGATGGCTACACCTTC. Amino acid sequence: CASSLSGTDGYTF.

The chain links TRBV10-2 to TRBJ1-2; D is ambiguous. CDR3 length: 16 amino acids. V lost 0 bases, J lost 4 bases, and 15 bases lay in between. Germline loops: CDR1 WSHSY, CDR2 SAAADI. DNA for the CDR3: TGCGCCAGCAGTGAGTCGGCGGGTTCCCGTCTCTATGGCTACACCTTC. The encoded protein is CASSESAGSRLYGYTF.

The V gene is TRBV5-6, the J gene TRBJ2-7; D is possibly TRBD1 (5 bases). Trimming left V 0 bases short and J 6 bases short, with 7 bases between. This CDR3 has 12 residues. Germline-derived CDR1 and CDR2 are SGHDT and YYEEEE. This chain's CDR3 is CASSLGRGEQYF. The CDR3 DNA reads TGTGCCAGCAGCTTGGGTAGGGGCGAGCAGTACTTC. The full variable domain, its missing parts supplied by reference TRBV5-6 and TRBJ2-7, is DAGVTQSPTHLIKTRGQQVTLRCSPKSGHDTVSWYQQALGQGPQFIFQYYEEEERQRGNFPDRFSGHQFPNYSSELNVNALLLGDSALYLCASSLGRGEQYFGPGTRLTVT.

The chain couples TRBV20-1 to TRBJ2-7; D perhaps matches TRBD1 (6 bases). The CDR3 runs to 11 residues. Per germline, CDR1 DFQATT and CDR2 SNEGSKA (reference sequence). V dropped 5 bases and J dropped 4 bases, with 9 bases sitting between them. CDR3 bases: TGCAGTGCTCAGGACAGATACGAGCAGTACTTC. Translating gives CSAQDRYEQYF.

This chain links TRBV6-6 with TRBJ2-7; possible D gene TRBD1, 6 bases. The CDR3 has 14 amino acids. The germline V gene has CDR1 MNHNY and CDR2 SVGAGI (reference sequence). Trimming left V 4 bases short and J 0 bases short, with 10 bases between. The CDR3 protein is CASSWGTSSYEQYF. The CDR3 DNA reads as TGTGCCAGCAGTTGGGGGACAAGCTCCTACGAGCAGTACTTC.

The chain recombines TRBV5-1 with TRBJ2-1, with TRBD2 identical over 8 bases. The CDR3 sequence is 15 residues long. V was clipped by 0 bases and J by 2 bases; unmatched bases: 1. Germline CDR1 is SGHRS and CDR2 is YFSETQ. CDR3: CASSLGGGPYNEQFF. CDR3 DNA: TGCGCCAGCAGCTTGGGCGGGGGGCCCTACAATGAGCAGTTCTTC.

The chain employs TRBV7-2 and TRBJ2-1; 7 bases map to TRBD1. Germline loops: CDR1 SGHTA, CDR2 FQGNSA. CDR3 length equals 13 residues. J gave up 7 bases and V 7 bases, and 7 bases lay outside the gene matches. The CDR3: CASTGQLSNEQFF. The CDR3 bases are TGTGCCAGCACGGGACAGTTAAGTAATGAGCAGTTCTTC.

This clone was counted only a few times. J is TRBJ2-1 and V is TRBV7-2; 9 bases are shared with TRBD2. This CDR3 region has 15 residues. Trimming took 5 bases from V and 4 from J; bases not matched to a gene: 6. Germline V CDR1 and CDR2: SGHTA, FQGNSA. CDR3 loop: CASSPGTSNYNEQFF. The CDR3 DNA is TGTGCCAGCAGCCCAGGGACTAGCAATTACAATGAGCAGTTCTTC.

This chain uses TRBV29-1 with TRBJ2-1; D call uncertain. This CDR3 region has 11 residues. With 6 bases removed from V and 6 bases from J, the gap between germline ends came to 9 bases. Looked up from germline, CDR1 is SQVTM and CDR2 is ANQGSEA. The CDR3 bases are TGCAGCGTCCCAGACTTCAATGAGCAGTTCTTC. The encoded protein is CSVPDFNEQFF.

The chain links TRBV14 to TRBJ2-1; TRBD2 aligns across 8 bases. CDR3 length: 17 amino acids. The germline V gene encodes CDR1 SGHDN and CDR2 FVKESK. V was pared by 1 base and J by 4 bases, with 9 bases of the junction left unmatched. CDR3: CASSQVGSGELYNEQFF. The CDR3 DNA reads as TGTGCCAGCAGCCAAGTGGGTAGCGGGGAACTTTACAATGAGCAGTTCTTC.

The DNA for the CDR3 is TGTGCCAGCAGTTACTCTTCGGGTGGTAATGAAAAACTGTTTTTT. Encoded protein: CASSYSSGGNEKLFF. V gene TRBV6-2 or TRBV6-3 combines with J gene TRBJ1-4, with no clear D. Per germline, CDR1 MNHEY and CDR2 SVGEGT. The CDR3 contains 15 residues. Trimming pared 0 bases from V and 4 bases from J, leaving 9 bases between.

The rearrangement uses TRBV19 and TRBJ1-1, with unresolved D. Looked up from germline, CDR1 is LNHDA and CDR2 is SQIVND (reference sequence). This CDR3 is 12 amino acids long. The V gene lost 8 bases and the J gene lost 3 bases, with 10 bases spanning the gap. The CDR3 loop reads CASSPRHTEAFF. In DNA, the CDR3 is TGTGCCAGTTCACCGAGGCACACTGAAGCTTTCTTT.

The chain recombines TRBV7-2 with TRBJ2-3; TRBD2 matches 14 bases. The CDR3 contains 15 residues. V was pared by 5 bases and J by 6 bases, with 4 bases of the junction left unmatched. The germline V gene has CDR1 SGHTA and CDR2 FQGNSA. This CDR3 reads CASSQTSGGEDTQYF. CDR3 bases: TGTGCCAGCAGCCAGACTAGCGGGGGGGAGGATACGCAGTATTTT. Drawing the rest from reference TRBV7-2 and TRBJ2-3, the complete variable domain is GAGVSQSPSNKVTEKGKDVELRCDPISGHTALYWYRQSLGQGLEFLIYFQGNSAPDKSGLPSDRFSAERTGGSVSTLTIQRTQQEDSAVYLCASSQTSGGEDTQYFGPGTRLTVL.

The chain couples TRBV5-1 to TRBJ2-7; D is unresolved. Trimming shortened V by 0 bases and J by 3 bases, and 7 bases separated the two germline ends. The CDR3 is 13 amino acids. Germline CDR1 and CDR2: SGHRS and YFSETQ. The DNA for the CDR3 is TGCGCCAGCAGCTTGGCAGGCCGCTACGAGCAGTACTTC. Translating it yields CASSLAGRYEQYF.

The genes are TRBV5-1 and TRBJ2-3; TRBD1 agrees at 11 bases. The length of the CDR3 is 16 residues. Germline-derived CDR1 and CDR2 are SGHRS and YFSETQ. J lost 0 bases, V lost 5 bases, and 5 bases had no gene match. The CDR3 DNA sequence: TGCGCCAGCAGGGACAGGGGGCACCAAAGCACAGATACGCAGTATTTT. Its translation is CASRDRGHQSTDTQYF.

The gene calls are TRBV11-2 and TRBJ2-7, with 8 bases fitting TRBD2. CDR3 length: 13 amino acids. Germline trimming cut 5 bases from V and 6 bases from J; bases unmatched to any gene: 6. Germline-derived CDR1 and CDR2 are SGHAT and FQNNGV. CDR3 in amino acids: CASSEAGVGEQYF. CDR3 in DNA: TGTGCCAGCAGCGAAGCGGGAGTGGGCGAGCAGTACTTC.

This chain uses TRBV19 with TRBJ1-5; weak D call: TRBD1 (6 bases). Germline V gene data show CDR1 as LNHDA and CDR2 as SQIVND (reference sequence). This CDR3 spans 15 amino acids. In nucleotides, the CDR3 is TGTTCGACGGAAAACGTGGCAGGGGGCAATCAGCCCCAGCATTTT. Residues: CSTENVAGGNQPQHF.

The rearrangement uses TRBV7-9 and TRBJ1-2, with D maybe TRBD1 (6 bases). V lost 3 bases, J lost 3 bases, and 11 bases lay in between. Germline CDR1 SEHNR, CDR2 FQNEAQ (reference sequence). The CDR3 runs to 14 residues. CDR3 residues: CASSLVQGHYGYTF. The CDR3 DNA follows: TGTGCCAGCAGCTTGGTCCAGGGGCACTATGGCTACACCTTC.

The gene calls are TRBV3-1 (or the pseudogene TRBV3-2) and TRBJ1-4, with TRBD1 as a possible D gene (6 bases). Germline assignment: CDR1 LGHDT and CDR2 YNNKEL (reference sequence). This CDR3 has 15 amino acids. The germline V and J ends were trimmed by 0 bases and 5 bases, with 10 bases remaining between them. The CDR3 nucleotides read TGTGCCAGCAGCCAAGATTTAGGACAGAATGAAAAACTGTTTTTT. As protein: CASSQDLGQNEKLFF.

The chain joins TRBV19 to TRBJ2-5, with 8 positions matching TRBD2. The germline gives CDR1 LNHDA, CDR2 SQIVND (reference sequence). The CDR3 spans 13 residues. The V and J ends lost 6 bases and 4 bases, in that order; junction bases with no gene match: 4. CDR3 nucleotides: TGTGCCAGTAGCGGGAGGGTTACAGAGACCCAGTACTTC. Amino acid sequence: CASSGRVTETQYF.